This entry lists 13 T cell receptor beta chains sequenced from one sample in a study of graft-versus-host responses after intestinal transplantation. Assay used: immunoSEQ multiplex PCR; TCRdb lists only in-frame clones, some missing. In the table there are around 18,000 clones, 95% of which are singletons. Material: PBMCs, obtained 23 days after intestinal transplant. These TCRs come from a human patient who received an intestinal transplant, so some T cells may come from the graft donor.

This clone was detected only once. The chain employs TRBV2 and TRBJ1-5; D is uncertain. Germline V lookup: CDR1 SNHLY, CDR2 FYNNEI. The CDR3 loop spans 13 amino acids. V lost 7 bases and J lost 3, with 10 bases in between. CDR3 region: CASKSTLNQPQHF. The DNA for the CDR3 is TGTGCCAGCAAGTCGACCCTCAATCAGCCCCAGCATTTT.

The rearrangement uses TRBV6-5 and TRBJ2-7; tentative D call: TRBD1 (5 bases). The V gene's germline CDR1 is MNHEY and CDR2 SVGAGI. Trimming removed 4 bases from V and 0 bases from J, with 10 bases in between. This CDR3 spans 14 amino acids. The chain's CDR3 is CASSSADISYEQYF. In nucleotides, the CDR3 is TGTGCCAGCAGTTCGGCGGACATCTCCTACGAGCAGTACTTC.

This chain joins TRBV27 and TRBJ1-5; no definite D call. The V gene's germline CDR1 is MNHEY and CDR2 SMNVEV (reference sequence). The CDR3 length is 16 residues. V was shortened by 1 base and J by 4 bases, with 14 bases between the two germline ends. The CDR3 coding sequence is TGTGCCAGCAGTTTATTCGGAGGTCCACGTAATCAGCCCCAGCATTTT. Its protein is CASSLFGGPRNQPQHF.

The gene calls are TRBV29-1 and TRBJ2-5; D call uncertain. The CDR3 is 10 residues long. Germline values: CDR1 SQVTM, CDR2 ANQGSEA. V lost 7 bases to trimming and J lost 2 bases, with 5 bases between them. The CDR3 region is CSAKQETQYF. The CDR3 DNA reads as TGCAGCGCCAAACAAGAGACCCAGTACTTC.

V gene TRBV21-1 combines with J gene TRBJ2-7; the table's D call TRBD1 went unverified against the DNA. TRBV21-1 counts as a pseudogene. This CDR3 has 17 residues. In nucleotides, the CDR3 is TGTGCCAGCAGCAAAGAGGTCCCGGGACAGGGGGTCTACGAGCAGTACTTC. The encoded protein is CASSKEVPGQGVYEQYF.

The chain uses TRBV28 and TRBJ1-5; the D gene is possibly TRBD1 (5 bases). The germline V and J ends were trimmed by 5 bases and 2 bases, with 19 bases remaining between them. The CDR3 is made up of 17 amino acids. CDR1 and CDR2 (germline): MDHEN, SYDVKM. The chain's CDR3 is CASSPLRVRGGNQPQHF. CDR3 in DNA: TGTGCCAGCAGTCCCCTCCGGGTTAGGGGAGGCAATCAGCCCCAGCATTTT.

This clone was counted between two and nine times. This chain connects TRBV5-6 to TRBJ2-2; a possible D gene is TRBD2 (6 bases). The CDR3 runs to 16 residues. Germline CDR1 SGHDT, CDR2 YYEEEE. The V and J ends lost 0 bases and 5 bases respectively, with 14 bases between them. The CDR3 DNA follows: TGTGCCAGCAGCTTGGGGGAGGAGGGCCTAACCGGGGAGCTGTTTTTT. Its translation is CASSLGEEGLTGELFF. Full variable domain (rest looked up from reference TRBV5-6 and TRBJ2-2): DAGVTQSPTHLIKTRGQQVTLRCSPKSGHDTVSWYQQALGQGPQFIFQYYEEEERQRGNFPDRFSGHQFPNYSSELNVNALLLGDSALYLCASSLGEEGLTGELFFGEGSRLTVL.

The table lists this clone with a few counts. The rearrangement uses TRBV6-5 and TRBJ1-1; possible D gene TRBD1, 5 bases. The CDR3 runs to 15 residues. In germline, CDR1 is MNHEY, CDR2 SVGAGI. V was trimmed by 2 bases and J by 0 bases, leaving 10 bases between them. CDR3 amino acids: CASSYGASLNTEAFF. The CDR3 DNA follows: TGTGCCAGCAGTTACGGGGCGTCCTTGAACACTGAAGCTTTCTTT.

The chain carries TRBV30 and TRBJ2-7, with TRBD1 identical over 9 bases. V was pared by 7 bases and J by 4 bases, with 2 bases of the junction left unmatched. Looked up from germline, CDR1 is GTSNPN and CDR2 is SVGIG (reference sequence). The CDR3 is 11 amino acids. The CDR3 region is CASGQGYEQYF. The CDR3 coding sequence is TGTGCCTCTGGACAGGGGTACGAGCAGTACTTC.

The chain carries TRBV4-1 and TRBJ2-1, with 8 bases that match TRBD2. The CDR3 covers 17 residues. V lost 4 bases to trimming and J lost 2 bases; unmatched junction nucleotides: 10. Germline CDR1 MGHRA, CDR2 YSYEKL. CDR3 nucleotides: TGCGCCAGCAGCCGCGTAATGGGACTAGAACCCTACAATGAGCAGTTCTTC. Protein sequence: CASSRVMGLEPYNEQFF.

The chain has TRBV5-1 and TRBJ1-4; no definite D call. This CDR3 has 14 amino acids. The V gene's germline CDR1 is SGHRS and CDR2 YFSETQ. With 7 bases removed from V and 0 bases from J, the gap between germline ends came to 10 bases. The CDR3 DNA reads TGCGCCAGCCGCCTGGAAGCAACTAATGAAAAACTGTTTTTT. Its protein product is CASRLEATNEKLFF.

J is TRBJ2-7 and V is TRBV5-1, with 11 bases that match TRBD1. This CDR3 has 18 residues. Germline V gene sequence: CDR1 SGHRS, CDR2 YFSETQ. V lost 4 bases, J lost 0 bases, and 12 bases stayed unmatched. The CDR3 coding sequence is TGCGCCAGCAGCACCTCCCGGGACAGGGGGTCCAGCTCCTACGAGCAGTACTTC. The encoded protein is CASSTSRDRGSSSYEQYF. Using reference TRBV5-1 and TRBJ2-7 for the parts outside the CDR3, the full variable domain is KAGVTQTPRYLIKTRGQQVTLSCSPISGHRSVSWYQQTPGQGLQFLFEYFSETQRNKGNFPGRFSGRQFSNSRSEMNVSTLELGDSALYLCASSTSRDRGSSSYEQYFGPGTRLTVT.

The rearrangement uses TRBV9 and TRBJ2-7; a possible D gene is TRBD1 (6 bases). The CDR3 runs to 14 residues. V lost 3 bases to trimming and J lost 6 bases, with 16 bases between them. Germline V lookup: CDR1 SGDLS, CDR2 YYNGEE. The CDR3 here is CASSGATAGVEQYF. The CDR3 DNA is TGTGCCAGCAGCGGGGCCACGGCAGGGGTCGAGCAGTACTTC. Based on the CDR3 plus reference TRBV9 and TRBJ2-7, the full variable domain is DSGVTQTPKHLITATGQRVTLRCSPRSGDLSVYWYQQSLDQGLQFLIQYYNGEERAKGNILERFSAQQFPDLHSELNLSSLELGDSALYFCASSGATAGVEQYFGPGTRLTVT.